The text below deals with one T cell receptor beta chain. These data are taken from a study of blood T cell repertoires in COVID-19. The wider study: Samples taken during acute and convalescent COVID-19 were collected in the United States, Italy and Spain.

Original data processing: Researchers report that nucleated cell counts were estimated from reference gene primer amplification. The assay was immunoSEQ multiplex PCR, and TCRdb's table has in-frame clones only and misses some. V and J calls and clone size are copied from that table; D and trimming were computed from the DNA. The table records roughly 440,000 clones, roughly 88% of them present only once. The germline gives CDR1 GTSNPN, CDR2 SVGIG (reference sequence). Trimming took off 1 base at V and 0 bases at J, with 13 bases between the two ends. The CDR3 covers 16 residues. The TCR was taken from a woman in her forties or fifties with COVID-19, enrolled during active disease. The chain employs TRBV30 and TRBJ2-1; D is undetermined. The sequenced material came from peripheral blood. In nucleotides, the CDR3 is TGTGCCTGGAGTGGAGCCACTGCGAGCTCCTACAATGAGCAGTTCTTC. It codes for CAWSGATASSYNEQFF.